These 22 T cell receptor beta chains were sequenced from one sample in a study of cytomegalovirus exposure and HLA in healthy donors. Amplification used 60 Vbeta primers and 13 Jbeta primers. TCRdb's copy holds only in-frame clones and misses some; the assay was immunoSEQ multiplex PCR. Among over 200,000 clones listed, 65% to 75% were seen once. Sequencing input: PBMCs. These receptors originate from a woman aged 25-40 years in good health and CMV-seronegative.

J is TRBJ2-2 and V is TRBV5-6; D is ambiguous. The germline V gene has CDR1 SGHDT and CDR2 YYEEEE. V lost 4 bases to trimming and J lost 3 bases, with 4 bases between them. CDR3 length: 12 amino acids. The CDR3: CASSLYTGELFF. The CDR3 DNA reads TGTGCCAGCAGCCTGTACACCGGGGAGCTGTTTTTT.

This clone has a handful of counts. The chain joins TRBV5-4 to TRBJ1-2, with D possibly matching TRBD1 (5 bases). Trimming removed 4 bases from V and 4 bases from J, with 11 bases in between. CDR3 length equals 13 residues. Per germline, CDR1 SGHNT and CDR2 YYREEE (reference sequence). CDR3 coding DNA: TGTGCCAGCAGCATCACAGGTTCCTATGGCTACACCTTC. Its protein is CASSITGSYGYTF.

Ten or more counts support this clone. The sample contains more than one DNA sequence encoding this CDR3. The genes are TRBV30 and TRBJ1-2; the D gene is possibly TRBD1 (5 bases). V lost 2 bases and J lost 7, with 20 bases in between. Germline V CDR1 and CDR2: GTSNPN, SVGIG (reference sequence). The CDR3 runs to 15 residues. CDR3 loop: CAWSIVQGVVGGYTF. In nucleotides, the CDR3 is TGTGCCTGGAGTATAGTCCAGGGTGTTGTAGGTGGCTACACCTTC.

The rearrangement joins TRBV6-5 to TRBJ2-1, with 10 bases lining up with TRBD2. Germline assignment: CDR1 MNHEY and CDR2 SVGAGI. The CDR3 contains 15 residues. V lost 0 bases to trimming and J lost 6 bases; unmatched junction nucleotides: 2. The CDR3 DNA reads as TGTGCCAGCAGTTACTCGACTAGCGGGTTCAATGAGCAGTTCTTC. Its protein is CASSYSTSGFNEQFF.

The CDR3 loop is CASTDFSTGEQFF. The CDR3 nucleotides read TGCGCCAGCACGGACTTTTCCACGGGGGAGCAGTTCTTC. The chain carries TRBV5-1 and TRBJ2-1; weak D call: TRBD2 (5 bases). The V end lost 6 bases, the J end lost 10 bases, and 17 bases lay between the germline ends. Germline values: CDR1 SGHRS, CDR2 YFSETQ. This CDR3 region has 13 residues.

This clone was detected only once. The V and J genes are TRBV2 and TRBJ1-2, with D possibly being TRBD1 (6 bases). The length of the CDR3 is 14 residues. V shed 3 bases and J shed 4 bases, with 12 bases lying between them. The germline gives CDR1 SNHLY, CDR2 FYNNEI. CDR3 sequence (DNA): TGTGCCAGCAGTGATGACAGGAGAAGCTATGGCTACACCTTC. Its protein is CASSDDRRSYGYTF.

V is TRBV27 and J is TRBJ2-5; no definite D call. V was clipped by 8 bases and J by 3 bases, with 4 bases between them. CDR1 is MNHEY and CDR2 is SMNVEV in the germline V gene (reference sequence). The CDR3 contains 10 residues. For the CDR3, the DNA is TGTGCCAGCGGAGAAGAGACCCAGTACTTC. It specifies CASGEETQYF.

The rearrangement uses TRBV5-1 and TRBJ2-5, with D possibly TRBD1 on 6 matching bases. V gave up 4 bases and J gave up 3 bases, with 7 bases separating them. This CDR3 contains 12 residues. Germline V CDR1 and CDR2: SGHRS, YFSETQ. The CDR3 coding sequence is TGCGCCAGCAGCCCAGGGGAAGAGACCCAGTACTTC. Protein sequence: CASSPGEETQYF.

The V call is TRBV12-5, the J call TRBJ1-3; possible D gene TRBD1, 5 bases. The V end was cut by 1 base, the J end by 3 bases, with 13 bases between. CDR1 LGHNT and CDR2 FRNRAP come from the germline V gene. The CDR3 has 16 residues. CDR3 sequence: CASGLGSQGIGNTIYF. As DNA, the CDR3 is TGTGCTAGTGGTTTGGGATCCCAGGGTATTGGAAACACCATATATTTT.

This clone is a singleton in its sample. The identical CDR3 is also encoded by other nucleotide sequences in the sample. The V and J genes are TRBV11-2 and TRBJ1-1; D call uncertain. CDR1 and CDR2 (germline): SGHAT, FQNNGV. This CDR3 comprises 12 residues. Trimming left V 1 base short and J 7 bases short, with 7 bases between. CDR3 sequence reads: CASSLVGREAFF. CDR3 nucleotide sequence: TGTGCCAGCAGCTTAGTTGGCCGTGAAGCTTTCTTT.

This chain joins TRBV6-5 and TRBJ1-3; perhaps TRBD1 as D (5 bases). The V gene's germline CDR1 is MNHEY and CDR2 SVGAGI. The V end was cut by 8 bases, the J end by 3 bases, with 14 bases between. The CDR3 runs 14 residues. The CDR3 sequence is CASQTWGVGNTIYF. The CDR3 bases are TGTGCCAGCCAAACGTGGGGGGTTGGAAACACCATATATTTT.

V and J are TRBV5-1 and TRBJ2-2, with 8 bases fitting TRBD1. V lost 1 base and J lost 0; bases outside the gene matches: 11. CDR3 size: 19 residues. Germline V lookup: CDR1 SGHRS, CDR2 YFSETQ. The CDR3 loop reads CASSLNSPSDRANTGELFF. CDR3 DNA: TGCGCCAGCAGCTTGAACAGCCCCTCGGACAGGGCGAACACCGGGGAGCTGTTTTTT. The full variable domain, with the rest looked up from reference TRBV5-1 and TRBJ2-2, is KAGVTQTPRYLIKTRGQQVTLSCSPISGHRSVSWYQQTPGQGLQFLFEYFSETQRNKGNFPGRFSGRQFSNSRSEMNVSTLELGDSALYLCASSLNSPSDRANTGELFFGEGSRLTVL.

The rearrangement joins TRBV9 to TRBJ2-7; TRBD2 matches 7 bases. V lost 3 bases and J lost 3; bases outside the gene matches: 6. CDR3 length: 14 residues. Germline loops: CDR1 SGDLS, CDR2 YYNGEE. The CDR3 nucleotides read TGTGCCAGCAGCGCCAGCGGGACGGACTACGAGCAGTACTTC. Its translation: CASSASGTDYEQYF.

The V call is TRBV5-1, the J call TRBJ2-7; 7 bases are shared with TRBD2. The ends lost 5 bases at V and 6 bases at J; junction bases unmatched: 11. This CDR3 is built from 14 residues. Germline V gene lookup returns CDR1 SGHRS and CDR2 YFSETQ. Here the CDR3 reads CASSANRGVGEQYF. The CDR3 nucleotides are TGCGCCAGCAGTGCTAACCGGGGGGTGGGCGAGCAGTACTTC.

The CDR3 region is CASRRQGGQETQYF. The CDR3 DNA sequence: TGTGCCAGCAGGCGCCAGGGAGGGCAAGAGACCCAGTACTTC. The genes are TRBV2 and TRBJ2-5; TRBD2 aligns across 7 bases. The CDR3 is 14 residues long. Trimming at V came to 6 bases and at J to 2 bases, leaving 6 bases not matched to a gene. Germline V gene lookup returns CDR1 SNHLY and CDR2 FYNNEI.

The CDR3 DNA reads as TGCAGCGTTGGCCGGGGTGACGGCACTGAAGCTTTCTTT. Protein: CSVGRGDGTEAFF. The V gene is TRBV29-1, the J gene TRBJ1-1; D gene uncertain. With 4 bases removed from V and 4 bases from J, the gap between germline ends came to 13 bases. CDR1 is SQVTM, CDR2 ANQGSEA, per germline. This CDR3 spans 13 amino acids.

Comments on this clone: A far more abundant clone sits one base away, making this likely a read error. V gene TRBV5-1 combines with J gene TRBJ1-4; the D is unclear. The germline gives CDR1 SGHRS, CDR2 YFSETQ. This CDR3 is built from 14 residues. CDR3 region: CASSSSGTNENLFF. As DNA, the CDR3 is TGCGCCAGCAGCTCCAGTGGAACTAATGAAAACCTGTTTTTT.

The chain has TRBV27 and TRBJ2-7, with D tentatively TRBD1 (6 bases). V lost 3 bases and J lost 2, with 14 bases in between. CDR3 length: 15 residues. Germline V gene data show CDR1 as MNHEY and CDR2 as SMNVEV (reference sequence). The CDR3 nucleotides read TGTGCCAGCAGTTTCTCGCCGCGACAGGCCTACGAGCAGTACTTC. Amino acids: CASSFSPRQAYEQYF.

The chain's CDR3 is CASSLGLKGAFF. CDR3 nucleotide sequence: TGTGCCAGCAGCCTCGGACTCAAAGGAGCTTTCTTT. This chain joins TRBV7-9 and TRBJ1-1; D not certain. The CDR3 is made up of 12 amino acids. From germline, CDR1 is SEHNR and CDR2 FQNEAQ (reference sequence). Trimming removed 5 bases from V and 10 bases from J, with 14 bases in between.

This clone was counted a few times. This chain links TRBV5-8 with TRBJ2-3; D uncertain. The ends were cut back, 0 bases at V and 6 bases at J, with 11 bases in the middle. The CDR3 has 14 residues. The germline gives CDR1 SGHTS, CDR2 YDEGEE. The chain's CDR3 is CASSLGTGEDTQYF. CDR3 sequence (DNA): TGTGCCAGCAGCTTGGGTACCGGAGAGGATACGCAGTATTTT.

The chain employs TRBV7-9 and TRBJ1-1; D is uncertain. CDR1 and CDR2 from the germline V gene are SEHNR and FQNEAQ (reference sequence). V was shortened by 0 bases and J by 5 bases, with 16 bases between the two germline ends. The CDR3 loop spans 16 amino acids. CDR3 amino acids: CASSLAIFYPRTEAFF. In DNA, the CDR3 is TGTGCCAGCAGCTTAGCGATCTTCTACCCGAGGACTGAAGCTTTCTTT.

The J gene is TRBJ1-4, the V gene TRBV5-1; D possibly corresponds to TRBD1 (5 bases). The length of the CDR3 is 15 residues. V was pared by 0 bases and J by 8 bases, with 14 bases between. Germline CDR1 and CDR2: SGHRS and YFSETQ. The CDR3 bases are TGCGCCAGCAGCTTGGATTCCAGGGTGGGGGAAAAACTGTTTTTT. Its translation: CASSLDSRVGEKLFF. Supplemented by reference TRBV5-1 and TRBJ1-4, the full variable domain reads KAGVTQTPRYLIKTRGQQVTLSCSPISGHRSVSWYQQTPGQGLQFLFEYFSETQRNKGNFPGRFSGRQFSNSRSEMNVSTLELGDSALYLCASSLDSRVGEKLFFGSGTQLSVL.